This T cell receptor (beta chain) was identified in a study of cytomegalovirus exposure and HLA in healthy donors. Study outcomes and limitations: Researchers catalogued under 200 TCR beta chains as cytomegalovirus-associated. The authors later found most CMV-associated TCR beta chains appeared HLA-restricted. When the data were analyzed later, several of the most significant clusters appeared to be linked to common viral pathogens.

This clone was observed a few times. Its antigen is still unknown. Germline-derived CDR1 and CDR2 are SGHDT and YYEEEE. The V and J ends lost 0 bases and 1 base respectively, with 7 bases between them. The CDR3 sequence is 14 residues long. Primers for the PCR totalled 60 Vbeta and 13 Jbeta. Some clones are missing from TCRdb's copy, which holds only in-frame ones; the method was immunoSEQ multiplex PCR. The sample has around 140,000 clones; 75% to 85% are singletons. The chain joins TRBV5-6 to TRBJ1-1, with D unresolved. The receptor was isolated from a woman between 35 and 50 years old in good health and CMV-seronegative. What was sequenced was PBMCs. CDR3 DNA: TGTGCCAGCAGCTTGGTGGCGGGGAACACTGAAGCTTTCTTT. Translated, it gives CASSLVAGNTEAFF.